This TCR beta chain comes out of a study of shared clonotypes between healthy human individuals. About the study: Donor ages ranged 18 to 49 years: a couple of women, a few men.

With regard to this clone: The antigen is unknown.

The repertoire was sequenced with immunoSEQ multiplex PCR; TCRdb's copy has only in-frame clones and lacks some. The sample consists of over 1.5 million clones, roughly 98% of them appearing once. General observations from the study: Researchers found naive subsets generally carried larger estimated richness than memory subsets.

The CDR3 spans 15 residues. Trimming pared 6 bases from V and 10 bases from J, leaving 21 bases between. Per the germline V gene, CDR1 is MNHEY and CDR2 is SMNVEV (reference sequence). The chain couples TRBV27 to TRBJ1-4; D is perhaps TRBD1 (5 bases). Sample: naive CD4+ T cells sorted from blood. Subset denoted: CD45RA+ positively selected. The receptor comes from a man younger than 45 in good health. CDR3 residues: CASSGRMGQGVKLFF. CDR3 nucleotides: TGTGCCAGCAGCGGCCGTATGGGTCAGGGAGTAAAACTGTTTTTT.